A single sample gave rise to the 21 T cell receptor beta chains below, sequenced in a study of cytomegalovirus exposure and HLA in healthy donors. The method was immunoSEQ multiplex PCR; TCRdb's version includes in-frame clones alone and lacks a portion of them. Among around 300,000 clones listed, 80% to 90% were seen once. The sample taken for sequencing was PBMCs. The receptors stem from a woman between 18 and 30 years old in good health and CMV-seronegative.

The rearrangement links TRBV28 to TRBJ1-5; 10 nucleotides agree with TRBD1. The CDR3 extends over 16 amino acids. Germline V gene data show CDR1 as MDHEN and CDR2 as SYDVKM. Losses at the gene ends were 7 bases for V and 6 bases for J; bases not matched to a gene: 12. The CDR3 sequence is CASTQGRDRGSQPQHF. The CDR3 DNA is TGTGCCAGCACTCAAGGGCGGGACAGGGGCAGTCAGCCCCAGCATTTT.

V gene TRBV4-3 combines with J gene TRBJ2-3; perhaps TRBD2 as D (7 bases). In germline, CDR1 is LGHNA, CDR2 YSLEER. V was trimmed by 0 bases and J by 2 bases, leaving 18 bases between them. This CDR3 is 18 amino acids long. This CDR3 is CASSQDRGGGSSTDTQYF. The CDR3 nucleotides read TGCGCCAGCAGCCAAGACCGGGGCGGGGGCTCTTCCACAGATACGCAGTATTTT.

This chain connects TRBV28 to TRBJ1-2, with 8 bases aligning to TRBD1. Germline-derived CDR1 and CDR2 are MDHEN and SYDVKM. The CDR3 has 16 residues. J was trimmed by 3 bases and V by 2 bases; bases with no gene match: 8. In nucleotides, the CDR3 is TGTGCCAGCAGTTTAAATCTTGGACAGGGAGACTATGGCTACACCTTC. Protein product: CASSLNLGQGDYGYTF.

The rearrangement joins TRBV7-6 to TRBJ2-7; the match to TRBD1 covers 8 bases. The V segment lost 1 base and the J segment 5 bases; nucleotides outside the gene matches: 7. This CDR3 region has 15 residues. Germline-derived CDR1 and CDR2 are SGHVS and FNYEAQ. CDR3 in DNA: TGTGCCAGCAGCTTAGATACTCAGGGGGCTCACGAGCAGTACTTC. It yields the protein CASSLDTQGAHEQYF.

The chain employs TRBV27 and TRBJ1-4; D gene uncertain. V gave up 3 bases and J gave up 5 bases, with 10 bases separating them. Germline values: CDR1 MNHEY, CDR2 SMNVEV (reference sequence). CDR3 length: 14 residues. CDR3 coding DNA: TGTGCCAGCAGTTTGGCGGGAATCAATGAAAAACTGTTTTTT. It codes for CASSLAGINEKLFF. Complete variable domain (other parts from reference TRBV27 and TRBJ1-4): EAQVTQNPRYLITVTGKKLTVTCSQNMNHEYMSWYRQDPGLGLRQIYYSMNVEVTDKGDVPEGYKVSRKEKRNFPLILESPSPNQTSLYFCASSLAGINEKLFFGSGTQLSVL.

About this clone: At the DNA level, this CDR3 is encoded by other sequences in the same sample as well. V is TRBV6-5 and J is TRBJ1-5; D unresolved. The germline V gene encodes CDR1 MNHEY and CDR2 SVGAGI. V gave up 2 bases and J gave up 1 base, with 6 bases separating them. The CDR3 consists of 14 residues. CDR3 bases: TGTGCCAGCAGTTACGGCGGCAGCAATCAGCCCCAGCATTTT. Translated, it gives CASSYGGSNQPQHF.

The J gene is TRBJ1-2, the V gene TRBV11-2; a possible D gene is TRBD1 (6 bases). The germline gives CDR1 SGHAT, CDR2 FQNNGV. The CDR3 sequence is 13 residues long. V gave up 2 bases and J gave up 7 bases, with 11 bases separating them. The CDR3 here is CASSLPTGGGYTF. CDR3 DNA: TGTGCCAGCAGCTTACCGACAGGCGGTGGCTACACCTTC.

CDR3 DNA: TGCAGCGTTGGACAGAGCAGCAATCAGCCCCAGCATTTT. As protein: CSVGQSSNQPQHF. The genes are TRBV29-1 and TRBJ1-5; possible D gene TRBD1, 5 bases. Trimming pared 4 bases from V and 1 base from J, leaving 8 bases between. From germline, CDR1 is SQVTM and CDR2 ANQGSEA. The CDR3 is 13 residues long.

The V and J genes are TRBV29-1 and TRBJ2-1, with 13 bases matching TRBD2. The CDR3 sequence is 14 residues long. Germline-derived CDR1 and CDR2 are SQVTM and ANQGSEA. Germline trimming cut 4 bases from V and 9 bases from J; bases unmatched to any gene: 6. CDR3 in amino acids: CSVGRTSGRGEQFF. CDR3 sequence (DNA): TGCAGCGTTGGAAGGACTAGCGGGAGAGGTGAGCAGTTCTTC.

The rearrangement links TRBV6-1 to TRBJ2-1; a weak D match, TRBD1 (5 bases). Trimming took 6 bases from V and 5 from J, leaving 11 bases between them. The V gene's germline CDR1 is MNHNS and CDR2 SASEGT. The CDR3 loop spans 13 amino acids. CDR3 sequence (DNA): TGTGCCAGCAGCCCTACAGGTAACAATGAGCAGTTCTTC. Protein sequence: CASSPTGNNEQFF.

This chain connects TRBV5-6 to TRBJ2-7; perhaps TRBD2 as D (5 bases). This CDR3 region has 16 residues. CDR1 and CDR2 from the germline V gene are SGHDT and YYEEEE. Trimming cost V 0 bases and J 0 bases, with 13 bases left between them. The CDR3 DNA reads as TGTGCCAGCAGCTTGGATAGCGCGAACCCCTCCTACGAGCAGTACTTC. It yields the protein CASSLDSANPSYEQYF.

This chain uses TRBV5-1 with TRBJ1-4; D remains ambiguous. V gave up 2 bases and J gave up 0 bases, with 5 bases separating them. CDR1 is SGHRS and CDR2 is YFSETQ in the germline V gene. This CDR3 region has 14 residues. This CDR3 is CASSFEPTNEKLFF. DNA for the CDR3: TGCGCCAGCAGCTTCGAGCCAACTAATGAAAAACTGTTTTTT. Full variable domain (missing parts from reference TRBV5-1 and TRBJ1-4): KAGVTQTPRYLIKTRGQQVTLSCSPISGHRSVSWYQQTPGQGLQFLFEYFSETQRNKGNFPGRFSGRQFSNSRSEMNVSTLELGDSALYLCASSFEPTNEKLFFGSGTQLSVL.

The rearrangement joins TRBV7-9 to TRBJ2-7, with 7 bases lining up with TRBD1. Germline CDR1 reads SEHNR; CDR2 reads FQNEAQ (reference sequence). The CDR3 runs to 14 residues. V lost 7 bases, J lost 6 bases, and 12 bases stayed unmatched. CDR3 in DNA: TGTGCCAGCATAGCCTGGGGCAGGGGGTCCGAGCAGTACTTC. Its translation: CASIAWGRGSEQYF. Full variable domain (remainder filled in from reference TRBV7-9 and TRBJ2-7): DTGVSQNPRHKITKRGQNVTFRCDPISEHNRLYWYRQTLGQGPEFLTYFQNEAQLEKSRLLSDRFSAERPKGSFSTLEIQRTEQGDSAMYLCASIAWGRGSEQYFGPGTRLTVT.

The chain carries TRBV15 and TRBJ2-3, with TRBD1 matching over 10 bases. This CDR3 spans 13 amino acids. V gave up 6 bases and J gave up 10 bases; unmatched junction bases: 7. Per the germline V gene, CDR1 is LNHNV and CDR2 is YYDKDF (reference sequence). The CDR3 reads CATRRTGGFAQYF. The CDR3 DNA sequence: TGTGCCACCAGAAGGACAGGGGGATTCGCGCAGTATTTT. The full variable domain, with the rest looked up from reference TRBV15 and TRBJ2-3, is DAMVIQNPRYQVTQFGKPVTLSCSQTLNHNVMYWYQQKSSQAPKLLFHYYDKDFNNEADTPDNFQSRRPNTSFCFLDIRSPGLGDTAMYLCATRRTGGFAQYFGPGTRLTVL.

The gene calls are TRBV10-3 and TRBJ2-7; TRBD2 is a possible D gene (5 bases). The V gene's germline CDR1 is ENHRY and CDR2 SYGVKD. The CDR3 loop spans 14 amino acids. Trimming shortened V by 3 bases and J by 4 bases, and 13 bases separated the two germline ends. CDR3: CAISDFSRAYEQYF. The CDR3, as DNA: TGTGCCATCAGTGACTTCTCGAGGGCGTACGAGCAGTACTTC.

J is TRBJ1-2 and V is TRBV13; D is ambiguous. Germline V gene sequence: CDR1 PRHDT, CDR2 FYEKMQ (reference sequence). The V gene lost 2 bases and the J gene lost 4 bases, with 5 bases spanning the gap. The CDR3 totals 12 residues. The CDR3 DNA is TGTGCCAGCAGCTTAACGGGCTATGGCTACACCTTC. It yields the protein CASSLTGYGYTF. Full variable domain (missing parts from reference TRBV13 and TRBJ1-2): AAGVIQSPRHLIKEKRETATLKCYPIPRHDTVYWYQQGPGQDPQFLISFYEKMQSDKGSIPDRFSAQQFSDYHSELNMSSLELGDSALYFCASSLTGYGYTFGSGTRLTVV.

V is TRBV28 and J is TRBJ1-5; 11 bases are a match to TRBD1. The CDR3 spans 18 residues. Per germline, CDR1 MDHEN and CDR2 SYDVKM. The V and J ends lost 1 base and 2 bases, in that order; junction bases with no gene match: 7. The CDR3 region has the DNA TGTGCCAGCAGTTTATTCAGGACAGGGGGCGTGGGCAATCAGCCCCAGCATTTT. As protein: CASSLFRTGGVGNQPQHF.

The V call is TRBV18, the J call TRBJ1-2; no definite D call. CDR1 KGHSH and CDR2 LQKENI come from the germline V gene. This CDR3 contains 15 residues. V lost 6 bases, J lost 4 bases, and 18 bases lay in between. CDR3 region: CASSEMERAGYGYTF. CDR3 nucleotides: TGTGCCAGCTCCGAGATGGAGAGGGCAGGCTATGGCTACACCTTC.

The chain uses TRBV10-2 and TRBJ2-7, with 10 bases fitting TRBD2. Trimming cost V 3 bases and J 5 bases; bases outside gene matches: 7. The CDR3 runs 15 residues. Germline V gene sequence: CDR1 WSHSY, CDR2 SAAADI. CDR3 sequence (DNA): TGCGCCAGCAGTGACGCTAGCGGGAGTATCCACGAGCAGTACTTC. Residues: CASSDASGSIHEQYF.

In its sample, this clone was seen a few times. V is TRBV25-1 and J is TRBJ1-1, with D possibly TRBD1 on 5 matching bases. V was clipped by 7 bases and J by 1 base, with 16 bases between them. Germline CDR1 and CDR2: MGHDK and SYGVNS. This CDR3 region has 15 residues. The CDR3 sequence is CASTLGGGWNTEAFF. In nucleotides, the CDR3 is TGTGCCAGCACCCTCGGGGGGGGGTGGAACACTGAAGCTTTCTTT.

The V call is TRBV6-5, the J call TRBJ2-1; 9 nucleotides agree with TRBD1. V dropped 0 bases and J dropped 5; count of bases not matched to a gene: 5. In germline, CDR1 is MNHEY, CDR2 SVGAGI. The CDR3 runs to 16 residues. CDR3 protein: CASSYSTGGRNNEQFF. CDR3 bases: TGTGCCAGCAGTTACTCAACAGGGGGCCGTAACAATGAGCAGTTCTTC.